This is a list of T cell receptor beta chains from one sample in a study of CD8+ T cells in alopecia areata. Produced via immunoSEQ multiplex PCR; TCRdb's table is partial and in-frame only. Here the sample spans about 140,000 clones, approximately 65% being singletons. Material for sequencing was CD8+ T cells sorted from blood. These receptors originate from a human donor in good health. The CDR3 runs from the conserved cysteine through the conserved F or W. Each record gives: V gene, D gene, J gene, clone size, CDR3 DNA, CDR3 protein. A D gene is named only where the DNA matches it firmly. Some rows have no size entry. The others give once, few or many, or a class for an expanded clone.

V: TRBV6-6
D: .
J: TRBJ2-7
size: few
DNA: TGTGCCAGCAGTCAGATGTACGAGCAGTACTTC
CDR3: CASSQMYEQYF

V: TRBV19
D: .
J: TRBJ1-5
size: few
DNA: TGTGCCAGTCGAGTAGGGTCGGAAGACAATCAGCCCCAGCATTTT
CDR3: CASRVGSEDNQPQHF

V: TRBV5-6
D: .
J: TRBJ1-1
size: .
DNA: TGTGCCAGCAGCTCCGGTTGGACTGAAGCTTTCTTT
CDR3: CASSSGWTEAFF

V: TRBV29-1
D: .
J: TRBJ2-3
size: .
DNA: TGCAGCGTTGAAGGGACCACGGGAGATACGCAGTATTTT
CDR3: CSVEGTTGDTQYF

V: TRBV28
D: .
J: TRBJ1-2
size: .
DNA: TGTGCCAGCAGGTCACCTGATGGGGGGAACTATGGCTACACCTTC
CDR3: CASRSPDGGNYGYTF

V: TRBV27
D: .
J: TRBJ2-5
size: few
DNA: TGTGCCAGCAGTCCCATTGGAGGGACCCAGTACTTC
CDR3: CASSPIGGTQYF

V: TRBV5-4
D: .
J: TRBJ2-7
size: .
DNA: TGTGCCAGCAGCTTGGACCCGGGCGCCGACGAGCAGTACTTC
CDR3: CASSLDPGADEQYF

V: TRBV25-1
D: .
J: TRBJ2-1
size: .
DNA: TGTGCCAGCAGTGAAACCGGGGCCGTCCATGAGCAGTTCTTC
CDR3: CASSETGAVHEQFF

V: TRBV9
D: .
J: TRBJ2-1
size: .
DNA: TGTGCCAGCAGCGTCGGTGGGGCGGGGAGCTATGAGCAGTTCTTC
CDR3: CASSVGGAGSYEQFF

V: TRBV29-1
D: TRBD2
J: TRBJ2-7
size: few
DNA: TGCAGCGTTGAACTGGGACTAGCGGGGTTCTCCTACGAGCAGTACTTC
CDR3: CSVELGLAGFSYEQYF

V: TRBV6-5
D: TRBD2
J: TRBJ2-3
size: .
DNA: TGTGCCAGTTTAGCGGGTAGCACAGATACGCAGTATTTT
CDR3: CASLAGSTDTQYF

V: TRBV13
D: TRBD1
J: TRBJ2-6
size: .
DNA: TGTGCCAGCAGCGACCGGGACAGGACCTCTGGGGCCAACGTCCTGACTTTC
CDR3: CASSDRDRTSGANVLTF

V: TRBV5-6
D: .
J: TRBJ1-2
size: .
DNA: TGTGCCAGCAGCTTGGCTGGCTACAGTCTGATTCTTGGCTACACCTTC
CDR3: CASSLAGYSLILGYTF

V: TRBV2
D: .
J: TRBJ1-1
size: once
DNA: TGTGCCAGCACGGGGGACGCTGAAGCTTTCTTT
CDR3: CASTGDAEAFF

V: TRBV9
D: .
J: TRBJ1-2
size: .
DNA: TGTGCCAGCAGCAAACGAGGGGAAAGCGGCTACACCTTC
CDR3: CASSKRGESGYTF

V: TRBV11-2
D: .
J: TRBJ1-1
size: .
DNA: TGTGCCAGCAGCTTAACTGAAGCTTTCTTT
CDR3: CASSLTEAFF

V: TRBV9
D: .
J: TRBJ2-7
size: .
DNA: TGTGCCAGCAGCCAAGCAGACCGCAGCGAGCAGTACTTC
CDR3: CASSQADRSEQYF

V: TRBV7-6
D: .
J: TRBJ2-3
size: many
DNA: TGTGCCAGCAGCTTCCTCGATGCGCAGGCAGATACGCAGTATTTT
CDR3: CASSFLDAQADTQYF

V: TRBV7-9
D: TRBD1
J: TRBJ2-1
size: few
DNA: TGTGCCAGCAGCTCCCGGGACAGTAGGAATGAGCAGTTCTTC
CDR3: CASSSRDSRNEQFF

V: TRBV5-1
D: .
J: TRBJ2-7
size: few
DNA: TGCGCCAGCAGCTTGCTAGGAGGGGGTCCCTACGAGCAGTACTTC
CDR3: CASSLLGGGPYEQYF

V: TRBV15
D: .
J: TRBJ1-1
size: .
DNA: TGTGCCACCAGCAGAGTTGGGGGCGGATGGACTGAAGCTTTCTTT
CDR3: CATSRVGGGWTEAFF

V: TRBV27
D: TRBD2
J: TRBJ2-3
size: .
DNA: TGTGCCAGCAGTGGACTAGTGGCGACAGATACGCAGTATTTT
CDR3: CASSGLVATDTQYF

V: TRBV13
D: .
J: TRBJ2-1
size: few
DNA: TGTGCCAGCAGCCCCCCGCTCGGACAGCGAACTTTAGTCGGTGAGCAGTTCTTC
CDR3: CASSPPLGQRTLVGEQFF

V: TRBV4-1
D: TRBD1
J: TRBJ2-7
size: .
DNA: TGCGCCAGCAGCCTTGGACAGGGGGCCTCCTACGAGCAGTACTTC
CDR3: CASSLGQGASYEQYF

V: TRBV7-8
D: TRBD2
J: TRBJ2-5
size: .
DNA: TGTGCCAGCAGCCGAGCGGGGCCAGAGACCCAGTACTTC
CDR3: CASSRAGPETQYF

V: TRBV7-9
D: .
J: TRBJ2-5
size: few
DNA: TGTGCCAGCAGCTTAGCAGGGAAAGAGACCCAGTACTTC
CDR3: CASSLAGKETQYF

V: TRBV27
D: TRBD1
J: TRBJ2-4
size: few
DNA: TGTGCCAGCAGCGCGGGACAGGGATTAAAGAACATTCAGTACTTC
CDR3: CASSAGQGLKNIQYF

V: TRBV28
D: TRBD2
J: TRBJ2-7
size: .
DNA: TGTGCCTGCTCGGGGGAGGGGACTGTTGAGCAGTACTTC
CDR3: CACSGEGTVEQYF

V: TRBV6-5
D: TRBD2
J: TRBJ2-1
size: .
DNA: TGTGCCAGCAGTTACTCGCAGCGGGGGGTCTACAATGAGCAGTTCTTC
CDR3: CASSYSQRGVYNEQFF

V: TRBV5-6
D: .
J: TRBJ1-6
size: .
DNA: TGTGCCAGACTCTCCGAGAGCCCGAATTCACCCCTCCACTTT
CDR3: CARLSESPNSPLHF

V: TRBV29-1
D: .
J: TRBJ2-7
size: .
DNA: TGCAGCGTTCGGGTGATGGATACCTACGAGCAGTACTTC
CDR3: CSVRVMDTYEQYF

V: TRBV7-6
D: TRBD2
J: TRBJ2-1
size: .
DNA: TGTGCCAGCAGCTTAGGAGGGGCGGGAGTCCGGGGGAATGAGCAGTTCTTC
CDR3: CASSLGGAGVRGNEQFF

V: TRBV23-1
D: .
J: TRBJ2-4
size: few
DNA: TGCGCCAGCAGTCATTGGGGGGCCCTAAACATTCAGTACTTC
CDR3: CASSHWGALNIQYF

V: TRBV29-1
D: TRBD1
J: TRBJ1-1
size: .
DNA: TGCAGCGTAACAGGGGGCTGGAACACTGAAGCTTTCTTT
CDR3: CSVTGGWNTEAFF

V: TRBV5-4
D: .
J: TRBJ2-7
size: once
DNA: TGTGCCAGCAGCGCCGGCTACGAGCAGTACTTC
CDR3: CASSAGYEQYF

V: TRBV5-1
D: .
J: TRBJ2-7
size: .
DNA: TGCGCCAGCAGCTGGAGACTAGGCGGATACGAGCAGTACTTC
CDR3: CASSWRLGGYEQYF

V: TRBV29-1
D: .
J: TRBJ1-2
size: few
DNA: TGCAGCGTTGAAGGTCGGGGAGGCTACACCTTC
CDR3: CSVEGRGGYTF

V: TRBV5-1
D: .
J: TRBJ1-2
size: .
DNA: TGCGCCAGCTGCGACCCCCTGGACAGCTTCTATGGCTACACCTTC
CDR3: CASCDPLDSFYGYTF

V: TRBV5-1
D: .
J: TRBJ1-1
size: .
DNA: TGCGCCAGCAGCTTTACAGGATTGAACACTGAAGCTTTCTTT
CDR3: CASSFTGLNTEAFF

V: TRBV5-1
D: .
J: TRBJ2-2
size: .
DNA: TGCGCCAGCAGGCAGGGCTTGAACACCGGGGAGCTGTTTTTT
CDR3: CASRQGLNTGELFF

V: TRBV30
D: TRBD2
J: TRBJ2-6
size: .
DNA: TGTGCCTGCCGCGGGGGGGGCTTCCACTCTGGGGCCAACGTCCTGACTTTC
CDR3: CACRGGGFHSGANVLTF

V: TRBV27
D: TRBD2
J: TRBJ2-1
size: .
DNA: TGTGCCAGCAGTCAAACTAGCGCCTCATCCTACAATGAGCAGTTCTTC
CDR3: CASSQTSASSYNEQFF

V: TRBV15
D: TRBD2
J: TRBJ2-3
size: .
DNA: TGTGCCACCAGCAGTAGCGGGACTGGCACAGATACGCAGTATTTT
CDR3: CATSSSGTGTDTQYF

V: TRBV7-9
D: .
J: TRBJ2-1
size: .
DNA: TGTGCCAGCAGCAGGACGACGGGACGCCCCCCACATGAGCAGTTCTTC
CDR3: CASSRTTGRPPHEQFF

V: TRBV29-1
D: .
J: TRBJ1-1
size: .
DNA: TGCAGCGTTGATTGGGCCAGAAAGAACACTGAAGCTTTCTTT
CDR3: CSVDWARKNTEAFF

V: TRBV7-9
D: .
J: TRBJ1-3
size: few
DNA: TGTGCCAGCAGCTTAGCCGGGACTGCTGGAAACACCATATATTTT
CDR3: CASSLAGTAGNTIYF

V: TRBV7-8
D: .
J: TRBJ2-5
size: .
DNA: TGTGCCAGCAGCCCCTGGACCGAGCGCGAGACCCAGTACTTC
CDR3: CASSPWTERETQYF

V: TRBV4-1
D: .
J: TRBJ2-7
size: .
DNA: TGCGCCAGCAGCCAAGCCCTGGGGGGTTCCTACGAGCAGTACTTC
CDR3: CASSQALGGSYEQYF

V: TRBV7-2
D: .
J: TRBJ1-4
size: .
DNA: TGTGCCAGCAGCGAACCAGGGGCTGAAAAACTGTTTTTT
CDR3: CASSEPGAEKLFF

V: TRBV15
D: .
J: TRBJ2-5
size: .
DNA: TGTGCCACCAGCTGGGCCTACCAAGAGACCCAGTACTTC
CDR3: CATSWAYQETQYF